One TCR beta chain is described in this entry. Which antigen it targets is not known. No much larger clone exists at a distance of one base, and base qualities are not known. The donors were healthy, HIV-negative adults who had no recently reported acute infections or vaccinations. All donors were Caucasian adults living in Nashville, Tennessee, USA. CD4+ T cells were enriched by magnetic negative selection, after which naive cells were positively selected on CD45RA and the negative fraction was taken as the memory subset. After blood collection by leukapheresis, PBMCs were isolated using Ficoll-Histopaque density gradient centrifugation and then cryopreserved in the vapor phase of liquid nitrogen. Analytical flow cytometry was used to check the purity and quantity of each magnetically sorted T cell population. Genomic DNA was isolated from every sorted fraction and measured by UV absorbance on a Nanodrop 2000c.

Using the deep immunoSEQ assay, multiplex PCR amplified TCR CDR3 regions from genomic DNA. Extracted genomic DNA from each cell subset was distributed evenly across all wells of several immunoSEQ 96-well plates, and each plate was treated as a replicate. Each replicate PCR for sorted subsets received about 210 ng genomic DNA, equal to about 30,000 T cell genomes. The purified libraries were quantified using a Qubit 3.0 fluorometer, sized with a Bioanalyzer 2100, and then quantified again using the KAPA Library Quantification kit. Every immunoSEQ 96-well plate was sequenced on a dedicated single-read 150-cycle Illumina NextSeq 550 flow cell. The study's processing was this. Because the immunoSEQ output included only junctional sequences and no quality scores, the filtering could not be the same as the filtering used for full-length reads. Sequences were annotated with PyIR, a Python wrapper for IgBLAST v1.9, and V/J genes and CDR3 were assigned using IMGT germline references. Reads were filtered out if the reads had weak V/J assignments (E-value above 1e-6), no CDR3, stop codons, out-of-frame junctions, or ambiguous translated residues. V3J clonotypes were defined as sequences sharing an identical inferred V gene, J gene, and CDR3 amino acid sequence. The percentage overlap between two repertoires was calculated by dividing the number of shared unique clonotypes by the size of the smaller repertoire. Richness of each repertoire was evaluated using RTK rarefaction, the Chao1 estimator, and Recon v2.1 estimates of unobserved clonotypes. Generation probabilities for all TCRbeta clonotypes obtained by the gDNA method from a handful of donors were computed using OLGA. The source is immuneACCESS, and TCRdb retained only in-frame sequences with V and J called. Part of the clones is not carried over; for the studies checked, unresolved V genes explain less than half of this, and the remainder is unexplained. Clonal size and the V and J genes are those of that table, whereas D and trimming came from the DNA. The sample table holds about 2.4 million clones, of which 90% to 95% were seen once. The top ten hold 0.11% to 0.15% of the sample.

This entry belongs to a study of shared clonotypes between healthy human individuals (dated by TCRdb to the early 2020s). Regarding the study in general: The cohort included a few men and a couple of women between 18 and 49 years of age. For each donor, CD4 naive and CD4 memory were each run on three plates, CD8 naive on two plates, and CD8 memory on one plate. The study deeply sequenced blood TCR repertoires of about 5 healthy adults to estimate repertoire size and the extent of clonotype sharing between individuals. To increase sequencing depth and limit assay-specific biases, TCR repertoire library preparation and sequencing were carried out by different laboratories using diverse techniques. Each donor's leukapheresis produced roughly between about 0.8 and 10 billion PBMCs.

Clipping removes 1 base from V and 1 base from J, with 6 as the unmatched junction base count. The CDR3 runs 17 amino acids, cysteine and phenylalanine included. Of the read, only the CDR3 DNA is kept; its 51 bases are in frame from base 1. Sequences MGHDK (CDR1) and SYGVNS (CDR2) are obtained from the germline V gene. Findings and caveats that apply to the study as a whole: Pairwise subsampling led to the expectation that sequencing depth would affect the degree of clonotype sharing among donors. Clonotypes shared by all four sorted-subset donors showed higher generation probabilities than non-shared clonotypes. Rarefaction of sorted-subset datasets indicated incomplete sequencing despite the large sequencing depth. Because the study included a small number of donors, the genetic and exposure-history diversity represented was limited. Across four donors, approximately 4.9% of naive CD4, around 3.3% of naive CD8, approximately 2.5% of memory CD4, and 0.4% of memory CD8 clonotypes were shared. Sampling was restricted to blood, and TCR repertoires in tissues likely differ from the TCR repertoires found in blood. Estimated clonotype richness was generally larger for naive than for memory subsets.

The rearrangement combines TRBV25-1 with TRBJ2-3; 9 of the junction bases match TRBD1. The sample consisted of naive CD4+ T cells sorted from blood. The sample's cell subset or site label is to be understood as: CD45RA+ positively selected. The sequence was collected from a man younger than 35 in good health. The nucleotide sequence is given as TGTGCCAGCAGTGAATCGGGGACAGGGATACGCACAGATACGCAGTATTTT. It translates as CASSESGTGIRTDTQYF.